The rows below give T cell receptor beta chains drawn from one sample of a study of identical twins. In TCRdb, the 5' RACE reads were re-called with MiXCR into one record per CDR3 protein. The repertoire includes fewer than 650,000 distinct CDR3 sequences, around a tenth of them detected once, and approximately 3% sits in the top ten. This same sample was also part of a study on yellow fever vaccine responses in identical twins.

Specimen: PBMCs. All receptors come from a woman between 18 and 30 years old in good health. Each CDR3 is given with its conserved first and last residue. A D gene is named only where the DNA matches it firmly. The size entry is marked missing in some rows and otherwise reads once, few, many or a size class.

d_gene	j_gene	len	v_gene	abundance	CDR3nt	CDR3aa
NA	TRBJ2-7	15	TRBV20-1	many	TGCAGTGCCCGGGGACTGGAGGGCATATTCTACGAGCAGTACTTC	CSARGLEGIFYEQYF
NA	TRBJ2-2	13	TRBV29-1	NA	TGCAGCGTTGTGTCCCTTGAGACCGGGGAGCTGTTTTTT	CSVVSLETGELFF
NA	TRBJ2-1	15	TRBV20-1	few	TGCAGTGCTAGAGAAGTGGCGTTAAGCTACAATGAGCAGTTCTTC	CSAREVALSYNEQFF
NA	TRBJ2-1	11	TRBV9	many	TGTGCCAGCAGCGATCCGGGCGAGCAGTTCTTC	CASSDPGEQFF
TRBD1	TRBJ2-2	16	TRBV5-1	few	TGCGCCAGCAGCTACGGAGGGACAGGGGGCACCGGGGAGCTGTTTTTT	CASSYGGTGGTGELFF
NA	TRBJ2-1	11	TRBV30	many	TGTGCCTGGAGTGTAGGAGGTGAGCAGTTCTTC	CAWSVGGEQFF
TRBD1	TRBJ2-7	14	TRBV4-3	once	TGCGCCAGCAGCCATGCTTGGACAGGCTACGAGCAGTACTTC	CASSHAWTGYEQYF
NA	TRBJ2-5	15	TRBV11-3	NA	TGTGCCAGCAGCTTAGGGGGCCAAAATCAAGAGACCCAGTACTTC	CASSLGGQNQETQYF
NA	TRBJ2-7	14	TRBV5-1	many	TGCGCCAGCAGCATCTTGACAGGCTCCTACGAGCAGTACTTC	CASSILTGSYEQYF
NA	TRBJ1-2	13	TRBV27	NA	TGTGCCAGCAGTATCAAGGGGTATTATGGCTACACCTTC	CASSIKGYYGYTF
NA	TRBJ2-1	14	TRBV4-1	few	TGCGCCAGCAGCCAATCTCAGCCCGGGGATGAGCAGTTCTTC	CASSQSQPGDEQFF
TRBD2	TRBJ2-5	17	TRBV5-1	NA	TGCGCCAGCAGCTTGGCCCGGGGTAGCGGGGGGATGGAGACCCAGTACTTC	CASSLARGSGGMETQYF
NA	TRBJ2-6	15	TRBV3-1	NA	TGTGCCAGCACCCAAGACCTCTCTGGGGCCAACGTCCTGACTTTC	CASTQDLSGANVLTF
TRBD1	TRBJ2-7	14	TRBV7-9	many	TGTGCCAGCAGCCCTCGGGACAGTCAGTACGAGCAGTACTTC	CASSPRDSQYEQYF
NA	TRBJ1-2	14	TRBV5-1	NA	TGCGCCAGCAGCCCCCGCAACAAAGGGTCTGGCTACACCTTC	CASSPRNKGSGYTF
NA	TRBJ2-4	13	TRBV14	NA	TGTGCCAGCAGCCAAGATCAGGGAGGCATTCAGTACTTC	CASSQDQGGIQYF
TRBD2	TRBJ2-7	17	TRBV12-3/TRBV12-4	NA	TGTGCCAGCAGTTTACTAGCGGGAGGGGCGATAACCTACGAGCAGTACTTC	CASSLLAGGAITYEQYF
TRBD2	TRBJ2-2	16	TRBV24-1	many	TGTGCCACCAGTGCCCTAGCGGGAACGAACACCGGGGAGCTGTTTTTT	CATSALAGTNTGELFF
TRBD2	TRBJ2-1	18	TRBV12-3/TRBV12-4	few	TGTGCCAGCAGGAAGGGACTAGCGGGAGGCTCGCTCAAGGGTGAGCAGTTCTTC	CASRKGLAGGSLKGEQFF
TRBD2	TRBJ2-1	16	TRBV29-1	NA	TGCAGCGTTGTACAGCGGGGGGGCCTTTCCTACAATGAGCAGTTCTTC	CSVVQRGGLSYNEQFF
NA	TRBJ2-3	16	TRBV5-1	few	TGCGCCAGCAGCTTGGTTGGGGCAGATCGTAAAGATACGCAGTATTTT	CASSLVGADRKDTQYF
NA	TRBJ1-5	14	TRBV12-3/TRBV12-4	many	TGTGCCAGCAGTTTAGGGCGCCTGAATCAGCCCCAGCATTTT	CASSLGRLNQPQHF
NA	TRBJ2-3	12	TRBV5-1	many	TGCGCCAGCAGCTTGGTTGCAGATACGCAGTATTTT	CASSLVADTQYF
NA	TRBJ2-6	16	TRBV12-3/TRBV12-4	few	TGTGCCAGCAGTTTACTCAGGGGGGCTGGGGCCAACGTCCTGACTTTC	CASSLLRGAGANVLTF
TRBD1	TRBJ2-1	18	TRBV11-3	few	TGTGCCAGCAGCTTACGGGGGTGGGGCAGGGGGCAGTTGGATGAGCAGTTCTTC	CASSLRGWGRGQLDEQFF
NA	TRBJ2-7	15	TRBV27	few	TGTGCCAGCAGAAAAGGGGTCCTAGGGCCCTACGAGCAGTACTTC	CASRKGVLGPYEQYF
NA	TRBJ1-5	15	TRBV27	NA	TGTGCCAGCAGTTTAGCAGCTGGCTTCAATCAGCCCCAGCATTTT	CASSLAAGFNQPQHF
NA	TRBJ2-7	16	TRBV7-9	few	TGTGCCAGCAGCACCTCGACAGGCCTCTTCTCCTACGAGCAGTACTTC	CASSTSTGLFSYEQYF
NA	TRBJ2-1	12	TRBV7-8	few	TGTGCCAGCAGCTTTCTCACGGACTCATGGTTCTTC	CASSFLTDSWFF
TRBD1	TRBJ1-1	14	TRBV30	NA	TGTGCCTGGGACCGACAGGGGAAAGGCACTGAAGCTTTCTTT	CAWDRQGKGTEAFF
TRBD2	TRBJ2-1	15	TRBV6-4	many	TGTGCCAGCACCCCACTAGCGGGAGTTGGAGGTGAGCAGTTCTTC	CASTPLAGVGGEQFF
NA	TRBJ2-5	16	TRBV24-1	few	TGTGCCACCAGTGATCCAGGGATGGGGGCAGAAGAGACCCAGTACTTC	CATSDPGMGAEETQYF
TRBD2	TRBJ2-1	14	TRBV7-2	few	TGTGCCACCCTTAGCGGGGGGGCCGACAATGAGCAGTTCTTC	CATLSGGADNEQFF
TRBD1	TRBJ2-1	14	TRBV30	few	TGTGCCTGGAGTGTAAGACAGGGGGGCAATGAGCAGTTCTTC	CAWSVRQGGNEQFF
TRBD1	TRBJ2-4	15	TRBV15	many	TGTGCCACCAGCAGAACACAGGGGGTCAAAAACATTCAGTACTTC	CATSRTQGVKNIQYF
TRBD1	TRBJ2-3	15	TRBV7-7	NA	TGTGCTAGCAGCACAGGGACAGGGCGCACAGATACGCAGTATTTT	CASSTGTGRTDTQYF
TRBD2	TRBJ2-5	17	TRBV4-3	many	TGCGCCAGCAGCCAAGAATTAGCGGGAGAAATCCAAGAGACCCAGTACTTC	CASSQELAGEIQETQYF
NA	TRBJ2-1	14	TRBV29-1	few	TGCAGCGTTGCGCAGGGTAGCTCCTACAATGAGCAGTTCTTC	CSVAQGSSYNEQFF
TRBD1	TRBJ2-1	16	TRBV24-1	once	TGTGCCACCAGTCGGGGAACAGGGGATTCCTACAATGAGCAGTTCTTC	CATSRGTGDSYNEQFF
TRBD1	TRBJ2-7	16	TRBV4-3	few	TGCGCCAGCAGCCAAGACAGGACAGGGAACTCCTACGAGCAGTACTTC	CASSQDRTGNSYEQYF
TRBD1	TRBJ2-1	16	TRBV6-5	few	TGTGCCAGCGGATACGATGTGGGACAGGGGGCGAATGAGCAGTTCTTC	CASGYDVGQGANEQFF
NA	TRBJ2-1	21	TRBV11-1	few	TGTGCCAGCAGCTTCCCCCTCTGGGACCTCTTACCCCAAAGCTCCTACAATGAGCAGTTCTTC	CASSFPLWDLLPQSSYNEQFF
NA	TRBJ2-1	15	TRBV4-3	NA	TGCGCCAGCAGCCAAGTTTTTGCTCCAAACAATGAGCAGTTCTTC	CASSQVFAPNNEQFF
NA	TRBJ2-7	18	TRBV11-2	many	TGTGCCAGCAGCTTAGTAGGTGGAAGGCAGAAAAGAATCTACGAGCAGTACTTC	CASSLVGGRQKRIYEQYF
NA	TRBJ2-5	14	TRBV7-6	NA	TGTGCCAGCAGCTTATTACGGGATCGGGAGACCCAGTACTTC	CASSLLRDRETQYF
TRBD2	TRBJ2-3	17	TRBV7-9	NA	TGTGCCAGCAGCTTAGCGGCTGCTAGCGGGAGGGTAGATACGCAGTATTTT	CASSLAAASGRVDTQYF
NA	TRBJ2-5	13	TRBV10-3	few	TGTGCCGCCACCGGGACCACCCAAGAGACCCAGTACTTC	CAATGTTQETQYF
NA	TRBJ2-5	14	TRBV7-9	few	TGTGCCAGCAGCGGATGGGACGGACAAGAGACCCAGTACTTC	CASSGWDGQETQYF
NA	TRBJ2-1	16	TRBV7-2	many	TGTGCCAGCAGCTTAGGGAGGACTCTTACCTACAATGAGCAGTTCTTC	CASSLGRTLTYNEQFF
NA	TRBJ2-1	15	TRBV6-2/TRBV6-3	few	TGTGCCAGCAGTCCCCGGCGGGCCTACAACAATGAGCAGTTCTTC	CASSPRRAYNNEQFF
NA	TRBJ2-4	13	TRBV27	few	TGTGCCAGCAGTTTGAGTGCCAAAAACATTCAGTACTTC	CASSLSAKNIQYF
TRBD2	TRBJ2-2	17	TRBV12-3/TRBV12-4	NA	TGTGCCAGCAGTTCCCTTAGCGGGGGCGTGAACACCGGGGGGCTGTTTTTT	CASSSLSGGVNTGGLFF
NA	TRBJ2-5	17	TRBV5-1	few	TGCGCCAGCAGCCACCGACGCGGGACTCTCCTTCAAGAGACCCAGTACTTC	CASSHRRGTLLQETQYF
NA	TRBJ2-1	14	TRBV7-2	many	TGTGCCAGCAGCTTAACTTCCTTGACAATTTGGCAGTTCTTC	CASSLTSLTIWQFF
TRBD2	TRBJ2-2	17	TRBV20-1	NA	TGCAGTGTACCGGATTTTGGCGGGAGGGCCGGAACCGGGGAGCTGTTTTTT	CSVPDFGGRAGTGELFF
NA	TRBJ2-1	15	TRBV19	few	TGTGCCAGTAGTATAAGCGGATACTCCTACAATGAGCAGTTCTTC	CASSISGYSYNEQFF
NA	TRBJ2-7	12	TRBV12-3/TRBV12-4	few	TGTGCCAGCAGTTCAAGTAATCACGAGCAGTACTTC	CASSSSNHEQYF
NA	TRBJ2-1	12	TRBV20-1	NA	TGCAGTGCTAGTCCGACTAGAGACGAGCAGTTCTTC	CSASPTRDEQFF